The 12 T cell receptor beta chains presented below share a single source sample, sequenced in a study of lymphopenia after photon versus proton radiotherapy. The assay was immunoSEQ multiplex PCR, and TCRdb's table has in-frame clones only and misses some. Of about 26,000 clones in the sample, around 85% were seen once. The material sequenced was peripheral blood, taken from a patient treated with photon-based radiotherapy. The receptors originated from a man aged 25 to 40 with gastric cancer.

This chain links TRBV9 with TRBJ2-5, with D uncertain. The germline CDR1 and CDR2 sequences are SGDLS and YYNGEE. This CDR3 has 13 residues. Trimming stripped 5 bases from V and 4 bases from J, with 12 bases between. Written as DNA, the CDR3 is TGTGCCAGCAGTGCCGGCGGACCAGAGACCCAGTACTTC. This gives the protein CASSAGGPETQYF.

The J gene is TRBJ1-6, the V gene TRBV6-5; TRBD1 might be the D (6 bases). Germline V CDR1 and CDR2: MNHEY, SVGAGI. Trimming shortened V by 6 bases and J by 7 bases, and 13 bases separated the two germline ends. The length of the CDR3 is 14 residues. This CDR3 reads CASSSSGVNSPLHF. In DNA form, the CDR3 reads TGTGCCAGCAGCTCCTCAGGGGTAAATTCACCCCTCCACTTT.

Notes on this clone: A read error may account for a junction end that differs from germline. The V call is TRBV29-1, the J call TRBJ2-5, with TRBD2 matching over 9 bases. The CDR3 has 12 amino acids. Germline loops: CDR1 SQVTM, CDR2 ANQGSEA. The CDR3 here is CSASGEGAGVNF. The CDR3 DNA reads as TGCAGCGCTAGCGGGGAAGGGGCAGGGGTAAACTTC.

The chain employs TRBV4-2 and TRBJ2-7; TRBD1 aligns across 7 bases. Germline V gene lookup returns CDR1 LGHNA and CDR2 YNFKEQ. The CDR3 runs to 15 residues. Losses at the gene ends were 3 bases for V and 2 bases for J; bases not matched to a gene: 7. The CDR3 coding sequence is TGTGCCAGCAGCCAGGCACAGGGGAATCCCTACGAGCAGTACTTC. It yields the protein CASSQAQGNPYEQYF.

The chain is built from TRBV11-2 and TRBJ2-3; 14 nucleotides align to TRBD2. Per the germline V gene, CDR1 is SGHAT and CDR2 is FQNNGV. Trimming cost V 5 bases and J 1 base; bases outside gene matches: 2. The length of the CDR3 is 16 residues. For the CDR3, the DNA is TGTGCCAGCAGCCTGGGACTAGCGGGGGGCACAGATACGCAGTATTTT. Protein product: CASSLGLAGGTDTQYF.

This chain uses TRBV10-1 with TRBJ1-1; D gene ambiguous. The CDR3 sequence is 15 residues long. V was shortened by 0 bases and J by 2 bases, with 10 bases between the two germline ends. The germline V gene encodes CDR1 WNHNN and CDR2 SYGVQD (reference sequence). CDR3 coding DNA: TGCGCCAGCAGTGAGTCGGACGGGTCAAACACTGAAGCTTTCTTT. It translates to CASSESDGSNTEAFF.

This chain joins TRBV29-1 and TRBJ2-1; TRBD2 matches at 7 bases. The V segment lost 5 bases and the J segment 1 base; nucleotides outside the gene matches: 11. Germline CDR1 SQVTM, CDR2 ANQGSEA. This CDR3 spans 16 amino acids. The DNA for the CDR3 is TGCAGCGTTCAAATGGCTAGCGGAGAGTCCTACAATGAGCAGTTCTTC. It encodes CSVQMASGESYNEQFF.

J is TRBJ2-2 and V is TRBV4-2; 12 nucleotides align to TRBD2. CDR3 size: 16 residues. The junction had 3 bases not matched to a gene; V was cut back by 2 bases and J by 5 bases. Germline V CDR1 and CDR2: LGHNA, YNFKEQ. In DNA form, the CDR3 reads TGTGCCAGCAGCCAACTAGCGGGGGGGCTAACCGGGGAGCTGTTTTTT. Its protein product is CASSQLAGGLTGELFF.

To note about this clone: This CDR3 is also generated by other DNA sequences in the sample. The V call is TRBV5-6, the J call TRBJ2-5, with a tentative D call TRBD2 (6 bases). The CDR3 covers 13 residues. Germline lookup yields CDR1 SGHDT and CDR2 YYEEEE. The V gene lost 0 bases and the J gene lost 5 bases, with 8 bases spanning the gap. The chain's CDR3 is CASSLGGKETQYF. The CDR3 DNA is TGTGCCAGCAGCTTGGGCGGGAAGGAGACCCAGTACTTC.

The chain uses TRBV28 and TRBJ1-2; 7 bases align to TRBD1. Trimming cost V 11 bases and J 0 bases; bases outside gene matches: 12. The CDR3 contains 15 residues. Germline V gene sequence: CDR1 MDHEN, CDR2 SYDVKM. The CDR3, as DNA: TGTGCCGGACAGGACAGCCGTAAAGCTAACTATGGCTACACCTTC. The encoded protein is CAGQDSRKANYGYTF.

The V call is TRBV6-5, the J call TRBJ2-2; 7 nucleotides match TRBD2. There are 15 residues in the CDR3. Trimming at V came to 0 bases and at J to 8 bases, leaving 6 bases not matched to a gene. Germline loops: CDR1 MNHEY, CDR2 SVGAGI. In DNA, the CDR3 is TGTGCCAGCAGTTACTCTCGGACTAGAGGTGGGGAGCTGTTTTTT. It translates to CASSYSRTRGGELFF.

The rearrangement uses TRBV2 and TRBJ1-5; no clear D. V was clipped by 5 bases and J by 5 bases, with 13 bases between them. Germline CDR1 and CDR2: SNHLY and FYNNEI. This CDR3 contains 14 residues. The CDR3 reads CASSTTATDQPQHF. CDR3 in DNA: TGTGCCAGCAGTACAACCGCGACCGATCAGCCCCAGCATTTT.